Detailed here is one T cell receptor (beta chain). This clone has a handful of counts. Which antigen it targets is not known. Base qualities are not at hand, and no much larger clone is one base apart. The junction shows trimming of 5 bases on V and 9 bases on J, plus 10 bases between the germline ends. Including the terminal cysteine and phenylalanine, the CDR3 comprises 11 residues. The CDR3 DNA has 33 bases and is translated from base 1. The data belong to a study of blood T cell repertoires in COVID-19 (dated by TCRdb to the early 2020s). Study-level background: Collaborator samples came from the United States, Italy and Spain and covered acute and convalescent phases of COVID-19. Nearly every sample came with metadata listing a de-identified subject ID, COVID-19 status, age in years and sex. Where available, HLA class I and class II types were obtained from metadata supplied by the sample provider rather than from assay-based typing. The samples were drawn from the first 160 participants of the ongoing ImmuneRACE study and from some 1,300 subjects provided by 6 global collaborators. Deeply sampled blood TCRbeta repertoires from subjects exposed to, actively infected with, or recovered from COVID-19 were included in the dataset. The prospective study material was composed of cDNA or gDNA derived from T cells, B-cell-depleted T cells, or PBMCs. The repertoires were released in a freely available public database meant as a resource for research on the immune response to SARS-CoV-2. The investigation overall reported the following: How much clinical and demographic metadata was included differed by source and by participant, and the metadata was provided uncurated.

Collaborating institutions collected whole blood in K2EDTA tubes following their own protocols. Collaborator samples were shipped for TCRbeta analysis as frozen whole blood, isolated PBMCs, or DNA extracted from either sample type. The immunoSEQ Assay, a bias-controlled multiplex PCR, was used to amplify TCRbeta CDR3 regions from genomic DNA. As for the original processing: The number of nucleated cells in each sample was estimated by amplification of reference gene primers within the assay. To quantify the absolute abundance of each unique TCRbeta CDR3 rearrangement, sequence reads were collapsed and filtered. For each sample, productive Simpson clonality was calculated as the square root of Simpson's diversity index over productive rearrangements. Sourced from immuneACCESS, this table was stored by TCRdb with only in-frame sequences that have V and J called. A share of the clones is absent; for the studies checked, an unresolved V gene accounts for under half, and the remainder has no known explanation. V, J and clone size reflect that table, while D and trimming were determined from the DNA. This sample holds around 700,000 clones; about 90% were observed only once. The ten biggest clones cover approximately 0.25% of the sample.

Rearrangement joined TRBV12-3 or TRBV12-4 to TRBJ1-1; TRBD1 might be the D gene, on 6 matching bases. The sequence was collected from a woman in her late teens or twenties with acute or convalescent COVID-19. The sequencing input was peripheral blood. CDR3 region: CASSTGSQAFF. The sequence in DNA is TGTGCCAGCAGTACAGGGTCACAAGCTTTCTTT.